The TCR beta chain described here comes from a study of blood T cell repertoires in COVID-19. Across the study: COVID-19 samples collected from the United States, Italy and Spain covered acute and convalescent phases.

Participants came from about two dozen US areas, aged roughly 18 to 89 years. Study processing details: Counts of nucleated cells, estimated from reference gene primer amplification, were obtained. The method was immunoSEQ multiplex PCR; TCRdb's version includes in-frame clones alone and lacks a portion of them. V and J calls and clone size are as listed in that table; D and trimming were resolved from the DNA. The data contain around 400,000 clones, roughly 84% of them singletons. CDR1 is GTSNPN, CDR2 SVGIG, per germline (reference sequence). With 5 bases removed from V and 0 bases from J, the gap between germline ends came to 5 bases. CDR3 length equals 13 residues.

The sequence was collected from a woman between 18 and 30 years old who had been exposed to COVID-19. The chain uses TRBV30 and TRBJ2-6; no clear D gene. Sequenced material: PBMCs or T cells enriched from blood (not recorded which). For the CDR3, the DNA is TGTGCCTGGGTCCTCTCTGGGGCCAACGTCCTGACTTTC. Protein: CAWVLSGANVLTF.